This entry concerns a single T cell receptor beta chain. The target antigen is unknown. The source of the sample is a study of shared clonotypes between healthy human individuals. Overall study findings and caveats: The study drew on few donors, limiting represented genetic and exposure-history diversity. Rarefaction curves obtained for sorted subsets showed sequencing incomplete despite large depth.

The CDR3 runs to 14 residues. The germline V and J ends were trimmed by 0 bases and 7 bases, with 12 bases remaining between them. Germline CDR1 and CDR2: MNHNS and SASEGT. The protocol was immunoSEQ multiplex PCR, while the TCRdb copy is restricted to in-frame clones and leaves out a portion. The sample contains 330,000 or so clones, approximately 74% of which appear only once. The chain links TRBV6-1 to TRBJ2-5, with D perhaps matching TRBD2 (6 bases). The origin of this receptor is a man aged 30-40 years in good health. What was sequenced was memory CD4+ T cells sorted from blood. Subset indicated: CD45RA-negative fraction. The chain's CDR3 is CASSEAERGGTQYF. The CDR3 DNA reads TGTGCCAGCAGTGAAGCAGAGAGGGGAGGGACCCAGTACTTC.